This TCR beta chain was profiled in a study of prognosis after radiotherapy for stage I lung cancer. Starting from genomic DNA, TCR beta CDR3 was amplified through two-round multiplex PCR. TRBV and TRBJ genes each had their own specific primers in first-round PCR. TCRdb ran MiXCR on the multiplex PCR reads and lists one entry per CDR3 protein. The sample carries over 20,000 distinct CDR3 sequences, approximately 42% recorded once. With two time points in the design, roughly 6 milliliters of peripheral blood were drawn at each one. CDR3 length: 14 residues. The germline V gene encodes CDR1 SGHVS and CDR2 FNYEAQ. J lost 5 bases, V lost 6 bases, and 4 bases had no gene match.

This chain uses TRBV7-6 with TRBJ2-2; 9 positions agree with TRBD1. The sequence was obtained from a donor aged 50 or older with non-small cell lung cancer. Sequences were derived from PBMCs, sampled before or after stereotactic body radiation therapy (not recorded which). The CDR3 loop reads CASRRQGVTGELFF. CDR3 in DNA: TGTGCCAGCAGGAGACAGGGGGTAACCGGGGAGCTGTTTTTT.